The clone carrying this T cell receptor beta chain has a handful of counts. Its antigen is still unknown. Primers: 60 Vbeta forward and 13 Jbeta reverse. Repertoires were generated with immunoSEQ multiplex PCR, while TCRdb's copy carries only in-frame clones and drops some. The table records 100,000 to 150,000 clones, more than 60% of them present only once. This record belongs to a study of cytomegalovirus exposure and HLA in healthy donors. Study-wide results and caveats: For TCR beta chains, V- and J-gene trimming was later linked to a missense DCLRE1C variant.

This TCR was sampled from a woman between 35 and 50 years old in good health and CMV-seronegative. The material sequenced was PBMCs.

CDR3 DNA sequence: TGTGCCAGCAGTGATATCCTCTACAATGAGCAGTTCTTC. Translating gives CASSDILYNEQFF. V is TRBV6-1 and J is TRBJ2-1; D not certain. The germline CDR1 and CDR2 sequences are MNHNS and SASEGT. The V end lost 3 bases, the J end lost 3 bases, and 6 bases lay between the germline ends. There are 13 residues in the CDR3.